A selection of T cell receptor beta chains follows, all from one sample in a study of beta chain features in type 1 diabetes. TCRdb's table, derived via immunoSEQ multiplex PCR, lists solely in-frame clones and lacks some. The sample includes around 500,000 clones, over 10% of them seen just once. The sample was naive CD4+ T cells from blood. The source of these receptors is a woman aged 18-29 years in good health. Each CDR3 is given with its conserved first and last residue. The D gene is left open where the match is weak. Clone size is stated in some rows and not others, as once, few, many or a class when expanded.

>TRBV7-9|-|TRBJ2-5|-
CASSWASLVQETQYF
TGTGCCAGCAGCTGGGCTAGTCTTGTGCAAGAGACCCAGTACTTC
>TRBV7-9|-|TRBJ2-7|-
CASISHGGPSEQYF
TGTGCCAGCATCTCCCATGGGGGCCCATCGGAGCAGTACTTC
>TRBV30|-|TRBJ2-7|few
CAWSVGGSSYEQYF
TGTGCCTGGAGTGTGGGCGGAAGCTCCTACGAGCAGTACTTC
>TRBV5-1|-|TRBJ1-6|few
CASSQVHRGHSPLHF
TGCGCCAGCAGCCAAGTCCATCGGGGTCATTCACCCCTCCACTTT
>TRBV29-1|TRBD1|TRBJ1-3|many
CSVAGTEGNTIYF
TGCAGCGTTGCCGGGACAGAGGGAAACACCATATATTTT
>TRBV5-4|TRBD2|TRBJ2-5|-
CASSLSSGRRETQYF
TGTGCCAGCAGCTTGTCTAGCGGGAGGAGAGAGACCCAGTACTTC
>TRBV5-1|TRBD2|TRBJ2-1|few
CASSSTSGSGNEQFF
TGCGCCAGCAGCTCGACTAGCGGGAGTGGAAATGAGCAGTTCTTC
>TRBV2|TRBD1|TRBJ1-2|-
CASSGGQASYGYTF
TGTGCCAGCAGTGGGGGACAGGCGAGCTATGGCTACACCTTC
>TRBV5-1|TRBD2|TRBJ2-1|-
CASSLLAGGTNEQFF
TGCGCCAGCAGCTTGCTAGCGGGAGGAACCAATGAGCAGTTCTTC
>TRBV15|TRBD1|TRBJ1-2|few
CATSPRQGAGGYTF
TGTGCCACCAGCCCCAGACAGGGGGCGGGAGGCTACACCTTC
>TRBV4-1|-|TRBJ2-1|-
CASSQLRVNEQFF
TGCGCCAGCAGTCAATTAAGGGTCAATGAGCAGTTCTTC
>TRBV5-1|-|TRBJ1-5|-
CASSSQGNQPQHF
TGCGCCAGCAGCTCCCAAGGGAATCAGCCCCAGCATTTT
>TRBV4-3|-|TRBJ2-6|-
CASSQGTVGANVLTF
TGCGCCAGCAGCCAAGGGACAGTGGGGGCCAACGTCCTGACTTTC
>TRBV28|TRBD1|TRBJ1-1|-
CASSFWTGGTEAFF
TGTGCCAGCAGTTTCTGGACAGGGGGCACTGAAGCTTTCTTT
>TRBV5-1|-|TRBJ2-3|-
CASSLGLTTDTQYF
TGCGCCAGCAGCTTGGGACTAACCACAGATACGCAGTATTTT
>TRBV9|-|TRBJ2-5|-
CASSTHGAQETQYF
TGTGCCAGCAGCACCCATGGGGCTCAGGAGACCCAGTACTTC
>TRBV29-1|-|TRBJ2-1|-
CSVVPATMFF
TGCAGCGTTGTTCCGGCGACTATGTTCTTC
>TRBV7-2|TRBD2|TRBJ2-1|-
CASSFTSGSTTDEQFF
TGTGCCAGCAGCTTTACTAGCGGGAGTACGACGGATGAGCAGTTCTTC
>TRBV10-3|TRBD1|TRBJ1-1|few
CAIRPDRGYTEAFF
TGTGCCATCAGGCCGGACAGGGGCTACACTGAAGCTTTCTTT
>TRBV9|-|TRBJ1-5|-
CASSVSPGGQPQHF
TGTGCCAGCAGCGTATCCCCGGGCGGGCAGCCCCAGCATTTT
>TRBV7-3|TRBD1|TRBJ2-4|-
CASSPLDRVDKNIQYF
TGTGCCAGCAGCCCTTTGGACAGGGTGGACAAAAACATTCAGTACTTC
>TRBV7-9|-|TRBJ2-2|few
CASSLSGRDGYTGELFF
TGTGCCAGCAGCTTAAGCGGCAGGGACGGTTACACCGGGGAGCTGTTTTTT
>TRBV6-5|-|TRBJ2-6|few
CASSYSGGANVLTF
TGTGCCAGCAGTTACTCTGGTGGGGCCAACGTCCTGACTTTC
>TRBV29-1|-|TRBJ1-1|-
CSVYGQLVDTEAFF
TGCAGCGTCTACGGACAGCTGGTGGACACTGAAGCTTTCTTT
>TRBV2|TRBD2|TRBJ2-1|-
CASSEATSGGYNEQFF
TGTGCCAGCAGTGAAGCGACTAGCGGGGGCTACAATGAGCAGTTCTTC
>TRBV18|-|TRBJ1-6|-
CASSHGTLNSPLHF
TGTGCCAGCTCGCATGGGACCCTTAATTCACCCCTCCACTTT
>TRBV29-1|TRBD1|TRBJ2-3|-
CSVQFGTGTDTQYF
TGCAGCGTTCAATTTGGGACAGGCACAGATACGCAGTATTTT
>TRBV29-1|TRBD1|TRBJ2-1|few
CSAGTGLYNEQFF
TGCAGCGCCGGGACAGGGCTCTACAATGAGCAGTTCTTC
>TRBV7-9|-|TRBJ2-5|few
CASSLRAVALSKETQYF
TGTGCCAGCAGCTTGCGTGCCGTCGCTTTGTCAAAAGAGACCCAGTACTTC
>TRBV14|-|TRBJ2-3|-
CASSQVRSRQMTDTQYF
TGTGCCAGCAGCCAAGTAAGAAGTCGGCAGATGACAGATACGCAGTATTTT
>TRBV7-3|-|TRBJ2-3|few
CASSLGLATDTQYF
TGTGCCAGCAGCTTAGGTCTGGCCACAGATACGCAGTATTTT
>TRBV9|-|TRBJ2-3|-
CASSVVTDTQYF
TGTGCCAGCAGCGTAGTTACAGATACGCAGTATTTT
>TRBV7-2|TRBD1|TRBJ1-5|few
CASSLARGTEDQPQHF
TGTGCCAGCAGCTTAGCGCGCGGGACAGAAGATCAGCCCCAGCATTTT
>TRBV14|-|TRBJ2-5|few
CASSPSGQTQYF
TGTGCCAGCAGCCCATCCGGGCAGACCCAGTACTTC
>TRBV5-1|-|TRBJ2-5|few
CASSNQETQYF
TGCGCCAGCAGCAACCAAGAGACCCAGTACTTC
>TRBV7-9|TRBD1|TRBJ1-1|few
CASSGQGVTEAFF
TGTGCCAGCAGCGGCCAGGGGGTGACTGAAGCTTTCTTT
>TRBV7-2|-|TRBJ2-3|-
CASSLGDTDTQYF
TGTGCCAGCAGCTTAGGGGACACAGATACGCAGTATTTT
>TRBV7-9|TRBD1|TRBJ2-2|-
CASRRQGEPGELFF
TGTGCCAGCAGAAGACAGGGGGAGCCCGGGGAGCTGTTTTTT
>TRBV9|TRBD1|TRBJ2-5|-
CASSAHRDRGSQYF
TGTGCCAGCAGCGCTCACCGGGACAGGGGGTCCCAGTACTTC
>TRBV7-2|TRBD1|TRBJ2-3|few
CASSSGQGLLGTQYF
TGTGCCAGCAGCTCGGGACAGGGGCTTTTGGGGACGCAGTATTTT
>TRBV29-1|-|TRBJ1-1|-
CSVSRGFDTEAFF
TGCAGCGTCTCTCGGGGTTTCGACACTGAAGCTTTCTTT
>TRBV10-3|-|TRBJ2-1|-
CAISERGRVNEQFF
TGTGCCATCAGTGAACGGGGCAGGGTGAATGAGCAGTTCTTC
>TRBV7-9|TRBD1|TRBJ1-5|-
CASSRGQGSQPQHF
TGTGCCAGCAGCCGGGGACAGGGGAGCCAGCCCCAGCATTTT
>TRBV9|-|TRBJ1-6|few
CASSGSNIGSPLHF
TGTGCCAGCAGCGGATCGAACATAGGTTCACCCCTCCACTTT
>TRBV6-5|-|TRBJ2-5|few
CASSYSLSKRVTQYF
TGTGCCAGCAGTTACTCCCTATCAAAGCGTGTGACCCAGTACTTC
>TRBV4-2|TRBD1|TRBJ1-1|-
CASSQEAGTGFFF
TGTGCCAGCAGCCAAGAGGCCGGGACAGGGTTCTTCTTT
>TRBV7-9|-|TRBJ2-7|few
CASSSHEQYF
TGTGCCAGCAGCTCACACGAGCAGTACTTC
>TRBV7-9|-|TRBJ1-2|few
CASSLAVDYGYTF
TGTGCCAGCAGCTTAGCGGTAGACTATGGCTACACCTTC
>TRBV5-1|-|TRBJ2-1|few
CASSLGAVSSYNEQFF
TGCGCCAGCAGCTTGGGCGCCGTGAGCTCCTACAATGAGCAGTTCTTC
>TRBV9|TRBD1|TRBJ2-1|-
CASSLRTGFIGNEQFF
TGTGCCAGCAGCCTACGGACAGGATTCATCGGCAATGAGCAGTTCTTC
>TRBV27|TRBD2|TRBJ2-1|-
CASGELPGLAEDNEQFF
TGTGCCAGCGGGGAGCTGCCGGGACTAGCGGAAGACAATGAGCAGTTCTTC
>TRBV30|-|TRBJ2-1|-
CAWSVLGAHNEQFF
TGTGCCTGGAGTGTATTGGGGGCCCACAATGAGCAGTTCTTC
>TRBV7-2|-|TRBJ2-3|-
CASSPTGFSFTDTQYF
TGTGCCAGCAGCCCCACAGGGTTCTCTTTCACAGATACGCAGTATTTT
>TRBV5-4|-|TRBJ2-4|few
CASSFASGVAKNIQYF
TGTGCCAGCAGCTTCGCCTCAGGGGTAGCCAAAAACATTCAGTACTTC
>TRBV4-1|-|TRBJ1-4|-
CASSPIGPNEKLFF
TGCGCCAGCAGCCCCATCGGACCTAATGAAAAACTGTTTTTT
>TRBV29-1|-|TRBJ2-7|many
CSVEEDSYEQYF
TGCAGCGTTGAGGAAGACTCCTACGAGCAGTACTTC
>TRBV9|TRBD2|TRBJ2-1|-
CASSVASGTSDEQFF
TGTGCCAGCAGCGTAGCTAGCGGGACGTCCGATGAGCAGTTCTTC
>TRBV7-9|-|TRBJ1-2|few
CASTKTGLNYGYTF
TGTGCCAGCACTAAAACAGGGCTCAACTATGGCTACACCTTC